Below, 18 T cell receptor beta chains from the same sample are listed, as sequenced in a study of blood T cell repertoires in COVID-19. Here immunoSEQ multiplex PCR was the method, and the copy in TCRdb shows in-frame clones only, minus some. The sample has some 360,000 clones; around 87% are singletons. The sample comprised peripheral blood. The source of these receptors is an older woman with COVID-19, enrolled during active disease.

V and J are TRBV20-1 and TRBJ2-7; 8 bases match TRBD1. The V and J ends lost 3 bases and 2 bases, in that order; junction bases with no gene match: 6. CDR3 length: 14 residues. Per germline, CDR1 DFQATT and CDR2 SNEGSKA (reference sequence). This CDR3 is CSASRTGNTYEQYF. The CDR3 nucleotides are TGCAGTGCTAGTCGGACAGGGAACACCTACGAGCAGTACTTC.

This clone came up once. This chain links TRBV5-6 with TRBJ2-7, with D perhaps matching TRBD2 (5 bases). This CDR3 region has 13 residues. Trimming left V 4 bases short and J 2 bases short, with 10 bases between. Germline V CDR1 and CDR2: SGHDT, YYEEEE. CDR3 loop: CASSGTGTYEQYF. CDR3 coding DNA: TGTGCCAGCAGCGGCACCGGGACCTACGAGCAGTACTTC.

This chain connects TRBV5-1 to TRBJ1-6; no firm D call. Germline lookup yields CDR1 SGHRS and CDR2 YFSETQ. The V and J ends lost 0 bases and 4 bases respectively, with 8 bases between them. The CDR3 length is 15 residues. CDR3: CASSLEPSYNSPLHF. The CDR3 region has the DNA TGCGCCAGCAGCTTGGAGCCATCTTATAATTCACCCCTCCACTTT.

The CDR3 sequence: CASSRSSGGATDTQYF. The CDR3 region has the DNA TGTGCCAGCAGCCGCAGTAGCGGGGGGGCCACAGATACGCAGTATTTT. This chain joins TRBV4-2 and TRBJ2-3; 11 bases are shared with TRBD2. The CDR3 extends over 16 amino acids. Germline V gene sequence: CDR1 LGHNA, CDR2 YNFKEQ. V lost 4 bases to trimming and J lost 2 bases; unmatched junction nucleotides: 5.

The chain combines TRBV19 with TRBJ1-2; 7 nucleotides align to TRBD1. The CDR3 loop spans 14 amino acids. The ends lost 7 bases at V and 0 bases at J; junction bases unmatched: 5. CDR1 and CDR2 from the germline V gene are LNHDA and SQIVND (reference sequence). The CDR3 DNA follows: TGTGCCAGTAATAGGGACAGCTCTAACTATGGCTACACCTTC. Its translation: CASNRDSSNYGYTF.

CDR3 coding DNA: TGTGCCAGCAGCGGGACAGGGTTCGGTCAGCCCCAGCATTTT. It encodes CASSGTGFGQPQHF. J is TRBJ1-5 and V is TRBV2; TRBD1 agrees at 9 bases. The CDR3 has 14 amino acids. Germline V lookup: CDR1 SNHLY, CDR2 FYNNEI. The ends lost 6 bases at V and 6 bases at J; junction bases unmatched: 6.

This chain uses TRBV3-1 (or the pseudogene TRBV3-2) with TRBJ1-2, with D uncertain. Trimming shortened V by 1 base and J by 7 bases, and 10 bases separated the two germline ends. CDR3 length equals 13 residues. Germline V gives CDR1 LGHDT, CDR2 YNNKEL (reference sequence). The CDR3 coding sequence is TGTGCCAGCAGCCAAGTATGGGAGGGTGGCTACACCTTC. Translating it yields CASSQVWEGGYTF.

The CDR3 nucleotides read TGTGCCAGCAGTTCGGGACAGGGATGGAGTTCCTATAATTCACCCCTCCACTTT. Amino acids: CASSSGQGWSSYNSPLHF. This chain uses TRBV28 with TRBJ1-6; 9 bases agree with TRBD1. Trimming took 4 bases from V and 1 from J; bases not matched to a gene: 8. The germline V gene has CDR1 MDHEN and CDR2 SYDVKM. The CDR3 is made up of 18 amino acids.

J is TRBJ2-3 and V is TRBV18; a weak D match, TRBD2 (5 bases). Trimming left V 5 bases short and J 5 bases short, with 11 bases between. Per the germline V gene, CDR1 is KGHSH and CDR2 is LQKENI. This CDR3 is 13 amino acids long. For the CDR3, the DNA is TGTGCCAGCTCAAGGCAGGAGGAAGATACGCAGTATTTT. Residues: CASSRQEEDTQYF.

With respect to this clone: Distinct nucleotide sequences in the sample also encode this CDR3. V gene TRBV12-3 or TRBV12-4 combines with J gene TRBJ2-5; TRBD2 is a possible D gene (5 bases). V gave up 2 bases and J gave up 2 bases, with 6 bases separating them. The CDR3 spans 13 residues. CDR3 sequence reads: CASSLREQETQYF. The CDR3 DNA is TGTGCCAGCAGTTTAAGGGAGCAAGAGACCCAGTACTTC.

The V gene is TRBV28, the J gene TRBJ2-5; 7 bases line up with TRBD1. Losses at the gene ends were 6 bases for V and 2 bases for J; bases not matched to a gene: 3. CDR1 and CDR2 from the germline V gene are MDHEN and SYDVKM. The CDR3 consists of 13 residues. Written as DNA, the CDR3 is TGTGCCAGCAGATTGGGACAGCAAGAGACCCAGTACTTC. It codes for CASRLGQQETQYF.

The CDR3 region has the DNA TGTGCCAGCAGTCCCCTCGGACAGGGACTTGCCTACGAGCAGTACTTC. This encodes CASSPLGQGLAYEQYF. J is TRBJ2-7 and V is TRBV28; 8 nucleotides line up with TRBD1. Unmatched junction bases numbered 11, after V lost 5 bases and J lost 2 bases. Per the germline V gene, CDR1 is MDHEN and CDR2 is SYDVKM. This CDR3 is 16 amino acids long.

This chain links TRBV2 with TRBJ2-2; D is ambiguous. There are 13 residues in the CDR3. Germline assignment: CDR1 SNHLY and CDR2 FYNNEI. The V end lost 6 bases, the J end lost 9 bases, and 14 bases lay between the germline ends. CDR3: CASRVIGGRELFF. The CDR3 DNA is TGTGCCAGCAGAGTGATAGGTGGGCGGGAGCTGTTTTTT.

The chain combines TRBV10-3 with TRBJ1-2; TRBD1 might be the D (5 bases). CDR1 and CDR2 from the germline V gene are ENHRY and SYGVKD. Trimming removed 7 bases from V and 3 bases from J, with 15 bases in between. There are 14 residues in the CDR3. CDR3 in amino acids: CAIKEEGRYYGYTF. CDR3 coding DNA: TGTGCCATCAAAGAGGAGGGGCGGTACTATGGCTACACCTTC.

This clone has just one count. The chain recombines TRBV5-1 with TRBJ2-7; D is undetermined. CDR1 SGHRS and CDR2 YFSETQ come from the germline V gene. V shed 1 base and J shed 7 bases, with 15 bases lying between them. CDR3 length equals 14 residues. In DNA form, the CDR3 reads TGCGCCAGCAGCTTGAATCCGAGGCCGGCAGAGCAGTACTTC. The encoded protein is CASSLNPRPAEQYF.

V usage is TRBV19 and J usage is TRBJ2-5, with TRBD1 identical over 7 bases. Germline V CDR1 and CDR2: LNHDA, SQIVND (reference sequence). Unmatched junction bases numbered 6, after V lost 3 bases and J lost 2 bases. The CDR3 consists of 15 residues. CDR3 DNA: TGTGCCAGTAGTATTACCCGGACAGGACAAGAGACCCAGTACTTC. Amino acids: CASSITRTGQETQYF. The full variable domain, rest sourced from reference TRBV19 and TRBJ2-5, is DGGITQSPKYLFRKEGQNVTLSCEQNLNHDAMYWYRQDPGQGLRLIYYSQIVNDFQKGDIAEGYSVSREKKESFPLTVTSAQKNPTAFYLCASSITRTGQETQYFGPGTRLLVL.

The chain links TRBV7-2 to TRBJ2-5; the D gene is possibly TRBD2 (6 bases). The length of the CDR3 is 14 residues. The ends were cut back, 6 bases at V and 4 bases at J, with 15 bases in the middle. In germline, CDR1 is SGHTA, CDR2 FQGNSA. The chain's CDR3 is CASRLTGVGETQYF. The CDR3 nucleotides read TGTGCCAGCAGGTTAACGGGGGTTGGAGAGACCCAGTACTTC.

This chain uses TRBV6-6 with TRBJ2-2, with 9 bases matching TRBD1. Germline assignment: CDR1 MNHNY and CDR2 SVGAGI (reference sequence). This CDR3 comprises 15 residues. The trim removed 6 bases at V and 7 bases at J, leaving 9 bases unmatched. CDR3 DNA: TGTGCCAGCAGCCCCGGGACAGGGTTCAGCGGGGAGCTGTTTTTT. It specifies CASSPGTGFSGELFF.